These 28 T cell receptor beta chains were all obtained from the same sample, sequenced in a study of PD-1 blockade in classical Hodgkin lymphoma. Assay: immunoSEQ multiplex PCR; the TCRdb copy retains only in-frame clones and omits some. The sample lists around 90,000 clones, more than 70% occurring once. Specified time point: cycle 4 day 1 (C4D1), after 5 to 7 weeks of nivolumab. Autologous stem cell transplantation was followed by relapse in every patient, and brentuximab vedotin exposure varied. The sequenced sample was peripheral blood mononuclear cells (PBMCs), obtained before the fourth cycle of nivolumab. The receptors shown here come from a human donor with classical Hodgkin lymphoma.

The V gene is TRBV5-1, the J gene TRBJ2-1; 11 nucleotides agree with TRBD2. The germline CDR1 and CDR2 sequences are SGHRS and YFSETQ. The CDR3 is 16 residues long. V lost 2 bases to trimming and J lost 8 bases; unmatched junction nucleotides: 9. The CDR3 here is CASSLPGTSGLDEQFF. The CDR3 nucleotides read TGCGCCAGCAGCTTACCAGGGACTAGCGGTCTGGATGAGCAGTTCTTC.

The J gene is TRBJ1-5, the V gene TRBV27, with no clear D. Germline CDR1 reads MNHEY; CDR2 reads SMNVEV (reference sequence). V lost 0 bases and J 0 bases, leaving 6 bases between the germline ends. The CDR3 contains 15 residues. The CDR3 loop is CASSLSEYSNQPQHF. Written as DNA, the CDR3 is TGTGCCAGCAGTTTATCTGAATATAGCAATCAGCCCCAGCATTTT.

The chain recombines TRBV9 with TRBJ2-3, with TRBD2 matching 8 bases. In germline, CDR1 is SGDLS, CDR2 YYNGEE. The CDR3 totals 16 residues. Trimming took 4 bases from V and 11 from J; bases not matched to a gene: 18. The CDR3 sequence: CASSRVGSGSSHVQYF. In nucleotides, the CDR3 is TGTGCCAGCAGCCGAGTCGGCAGCGGGAGTTCCCATGTGCAGTATTTT.

This clone showed up just a few times. The chain joins TRBV15 to TRBJ2-5, with D possibly called TRBD1 or TRBD2 (5 bases each). The CDR3 is 13 amino acids. V was pared by 8 bases and J by 0 bases, with 10 bases between. Germline CDR1 and CDR2: LNHNV and YYDKDF (reference sequence). Here the CDR3 reads CATGSGHQETQYF. CDR3 bases: TGTGCCACCGGCTCGGGGCACCAAGAGACCCAGTACTTC. The full variable domain, rest sourced from reference TRBV15 and TRBJ2-5, is DAMVIQNPRYQVTQFGKPVTLSCSQTLNHNVMYWYQQKSSQAPKLLFHYYDKDFNNEADTPDNFQSRRPNTSFCFLDIRSPGLGDTAMYLCATGSGHQETQYFGPGTRLLVL.

Comment on this clone: One end of the junction does not line up with germline, which may come from a read error. This chain connects TRBV19 to TRBJ2-7, with D possibly being TRBD2 (6 bases). This CDR3 contains 12 residues. Germline assignment: CDR1 LNHDA and CDR2 SQIVND (reference sequence). The CDR3 here is CASSIGSSALRF. The DNA of the CDR3 is TGTGCCAGTAGTATAGGCTCTAGCGCCCTGAGGTTC.

The rearrangement joins TRBV2 to TRBJ2-7; the D gene is possibly TRBD2 (5 bases). This CDR3 is 17 amino acids long. Between the trimmed V and J ends, which lost 8 bases and 5 bases, there was a span of 28 bases. Germline-derived CDR1 and CDR2 are SNHLY and FYNNEI. This CDR3 reads CASSRSDPEEYYNEQYF. DNA of the CDR3: TGTGCCAGCTCGAGGAGCGACCCGGAGGAATACTATAACGAGCAGTACTTC.

The V call is TRBV4-1, the J call TRBJ1-5; D may be TRBD1 (5 bases). V was cut by 4 bases and J by 0 bases, with 10 bases left in between. Germline V gene lookup returns CDR1 MGHRA and CDR2 YSYEKL. This CDR3 is built from 15 residues. The CDR3 is CASSLGPYSNQPQHF. CDR3 DNA: TGCGCCAGCAGCCTGGGACCATATAGCAATCAGCCCCAGCATTTT.

J is TRBJ2-2 and V is TRBV5-1; TRBD2 matches 7 bases. Germline CDR1 and CDR2: SGHRS and YFSETQ. This CDR3 is 16 amino acids long. The V segment lost 4 bases and the J segment 7 bases; nucleotides outside the gene matches: 13. The CDR3 protein is CASSPFLSGENGELFF. CDR3 sequence (DNA): TGCGCCAGCAGCCCATTCTTAAGCGGGGAGAACGGGGAGCTGTTTTTT.

As DNA, the CDR3 is TGTGCCAGCAGCGCCCCACGGACTAGCGGGAGTGGGGTTAGAACCGGGGAGCTGTTTTTT. It encodes CASSAPRTSGSGVRTGELFF. The chain combines TRBV9 with TRBJ2-2, with TRBD2 identical over 13 bases. Germline V CDR1 and CDR2: SGDLS, YYNGEE. Trimming took 3 bases from V and 5 from J; bases not matched to a gene: 16. The CDR3 totals 20 residues.

This chain joins TRBV19 and TRBJ2-6; unclear D gene. This CDR3 comprises 11 residues. Germline values: CDR1 LNHDA, CDR2 SQIVND (reference sequence). V dropped 4 bases and J dropped 12 bases, with 7 bases sitting between them. The CDR3 loop is CASSTLSVLTF. In nucleotides, the CDR3 is TGTGCCAGTAGTACGCTTTCCGTCCTGACTTTC. The full variable domain, with the rest looked up from reference TRBV19 and TRBJ2-6, is DGGITQSPKYLFRKEGQNVTLSCEQNLNHDAMYWYRQDPGQGLRLIYYSQIVNDFQKGDIAEGYSVSREKKESFPLTVTSAQKNPTAFYLCASSTLSVLTFGAGSRLTVL.

The V gene is TRBV6-6, the J gene TRBJ1-5; D remains ambiguous. CDR3 length: 12 amino acids. Trimming took off 5 bases at V and 4 bases at J, with 6 bases between the two ends. Germline loops: CDR1 MNHNY, CDR2 SVGAGI (reference sequence). The chain's CDR3 is CASSIGNQPQHF. CDR3 DNA: TGTGCCAGCAGTATCGGGAATCAGCCCCAGCATTTT.

The V call is TRBV11-2, the J call TRBJ2-7; perhaps TRBD2 as D (5 bases). V was shortened by 4 bases and J by 1 base, with 8 bases between the two germline ends. There are 13 residues in the CDR3. The germline V gene encodes CDR1 SGHAT and CDR2 FQNNGV. This chain's CDR3 is CASSSGISYEQYF. CDR3 coding DNA: TGTGCCAGCAGCTCCGGGATTTCCTACGAGCAGTACTTC.

This chain uses TRBV10-2 with TRBJ1-1; the D is unclear. The germline V gene has CDR1 WSHSY and CDR2 SAAADI. With 6 bases removed from V and 6 bases from J, the gap between germline ends came to 11 bases. The CDR3 loop spans 12 amino acids. This chain's CDR3 is CASSHGRAEAFF. DNA of the CDR3: TGCGCCAGCAGCCACGGACGGGCTGAAGCTTTCTTT.

The chain recombines TRBV7-3 with TRBJ2-2; 7 bases align to TRBD2. With V trimmed by 6 bases and J by 0 bases, 4 bases remained unmatched. The CDR3 consists of 15 residues. The germline CDR1 and CDR2 sequences are SGHTA and FQGTGA. The CDR3 nucleotides read TGTGCCAGCAGTCGCGGGGGACCGAACACCGGGGAGCTGTTTTTT. Protein: CASSRGGPNTGELFF.

In this sample, this clone turned up a few times. The chain links TRBV7-9 to TRBJ1-6; D uncertain. The CDR3 is 16 residues long. Trimming shortened V by 5 bases and J by 6 bases, and 17 bases separated the two germline ends. Germline V lookup: CDR1 SEHNR, CDR2 FQNEAQ (reference sequence). The CDR3: CASSLDGQVPNSPLHF. The CDR3 DNA sequence: TGTGCCAGCAGCCTGGACGGCCAAGTTCCTAATTCACCCCTCCACTTT.

V gene TRBV5-1 combines with J gene TRBJ2-7; D may correspond to TRBD1 or TRBD2 (6 bases each). V was shortened by 4 bases and J by 4 bases, with 18 bases between the two germline ends. Looked up from germline, CDR1 is SGHRS and CDR2 is YFSETQ. The CDR3 runs to 15 residues. The CDR3 sequence is CASSPPPGALYEQYF. The CDR3 region has the DNA TGCGCCAGCAGCCCACCCCCGGGGGCCCTTTACGAGCAGTACTTC.

The CDR3 region has the DNA TGTGCCAGCAGTCCAATCCGGGAACCACGGGGGCAGTTCTTC. Its protein product is CASSPIREPRGQFF. The chain recombines TRBV7-4 with TRBJ2-1; D may be TRBD2 (5 bases). Trimming left V 6 bases short and J 12 bases short, with 21 bases between. Germline V lookup: CDR1 SGHVT, CDR2 SQSDAQ. This CDR3 region has 14 residues. Together with reference TRBV7-4 and TRBJ2-1, the CDR3 gives the full variable domain: GAGVSQSPRYKVAKRGRDVALRCDSISGHVTLYWYRQTLGQGSEVLTYSQSDAQRDKSGRPSGRFSAERPERSVSTLKIQRTEQGDSAVYLCASSPIREPRGQFFGPGTRLTVL.

The gene calls are TRBV2 and TRBJ1-4, with D possibly matching TRBD1 (6 bases). V lost 2 bases, J lost 7 bases, and 14 bases lay in between. The germline gives CDR1 SNHLY, CDR2 FYNNEI. The CDR3 totals 15 residues. The CDR3 reads CASSELGAFGEKLFF. CDR3 nucleotide sequence: TGTGCCAGCAGTGAACTGGGGGCGTTTGGTGAAAAACTGTTTTTT.

The chain has TRBV29-1 and TRBJ2-1, with 9 bases lining up with TRBD2. J gave up 9 bases and V 5 bases, and 11 bases lay outside the gene matches. The length of the CDR3 is 14 residues. Germline V CDR1 and CDR2: SQVTM, ANQGSEA. The CDR3 loop is CSVSSQLAGSEQFF. The CDR3 nucleotides read TGCAGCGTTTCTTCTCAGCTAGCGGGGAGTGAGCAGTTCTTC.

V is TRBV29-1 and J is TRBJ1-2; D not certain. The CDR3 spans 13 residues. Trimming removed 4 bases from V and 4 bases from J, with 13 bases in between. Germline V gene sequence: CDR1 SQVTM, CDR2 ANQGSEA. CDR3 nucleotide sequence: TGCAGCGTTGGCCCGGCCGGCGGCTATGGCTACACCTTC. Translating gives CSVGPAGGYGYTF.

The chain uses TRBV7-9 and TRBJ1-2; tentative D call: TRBD1 (6 bases). Germline V gives CDR1 SEHNR, CDR2 FQNEAQ (reference sequence). This CDR3 is 16 amino acids long. V dropped 7 bases and J dropped 1 base, with 19 bases sitting between them. DNA of the CDR3: TGTGCCAGCACCCCGGACAGAATAACAGTTAACTATGGCTACACCTTC. Amino acids: CASTPDRITVNYGYTF. The variable domain in full, with the rest retrieved from reference TRBV7-9 and TRBJ1-2, is DTGVSQNPRHKITKRGQNVTFRCDPISEHNRLYWYRQTLGQGPEFLTYFQNEAQLEKSRLLSDRFSAERPKGSFSTLEIQRTEQGDSAMYLCASTPDRITVNYGYTFGSGTRLTVV.

The V and J genes are TRBV28 and TRBJ2-1, with 12 positions matching TRBD2. The germline V gene has CDR1 MDHEN and CDR2 SYDVKM. Germline trimming cut 3 bases from V and 7 bases from J; bases unmatched to any gene: 19. The CDR3 covers 20 residues. CDR3 DNA sequence: TGTGCCAGCAGTTTGGTTGCTGGACTAGCGGGACCCCTCAGGGCAAATGAGCAGTTCTTC. It translates to CASSLVAGLAGPLRANEQFF.

The J gene is TRBJ1-3, the V gene TRBV18; TRBD1 matches 8 bases. J was trimmed by 4 bases and V by 7 bases; bases with no gene match: 9. From germline, CDR1 is KGHSH and CDR2 LQKENI. The CDR3 is 15 residues long. CDR3 region: CASYSTDRAGNTIYF. As DNA, the CDR3 is TGTGCCAGCTACTCAACGGACAGGGCCGGAAACACCATATATTTT.

This chain links TRBV5-1 with TRBJ2-3, with D maybe TRBD1 (6 bases). The germline V gene encodes CDR1 SGHRS and CDR2 YFSETQ. The CDR3 runs to 12 residues. V was trimmed by 5 bases and J by 5 bases, leaving 9 bases between them. CDR3 region: CASRIQGDTQYF. The CDR3 region has the DNA TGCGCCAGCAGGATACAGGGAGATACGCAGTATTTT.

This clone came up once. The chain carries TRBV6-1 and TRBJ2-7, with 7 bases that match TRBD1. Trimming took 5 bases from V and 4 from J; bases not matched to a gene: 2. The CDR3 is made up of 12 amino acids. Germline V gene lookup returns CDR1 MNHNS and CDR2 SASEGT. As DNA, the CDR3 is TGTGCCAGCAGTACAGGGGAATACGAGCAGTACTTC. This codes for CASSTGEYEQYF.

This chain uses TRBV28 with TRBJ2-7, with D hard to call. The CDR3 length is 11 residues. CDR1 and CDR2 (germline): MDHEN, SYDVKM. Between the trimmed V and J ends, which lost 4 bases and 1 base, there was a span of 2 bases. The CDR3 loop reads CASSSSYEQYF. Here the CDR3 DNA reads TGTGCCAGCAGTTCGTCCTACGAGCAGTACTTC.

The CDR3 DNA reads TGTGCCAGTAGTATCCGCACTAGCACAGATACGCAGTATTTT. Translating gives CASSIRTSTDTQYF. The chain employs TRBV19 and TRBJ2-3; D is unclear. Trimming took 3 bases from V and 0 from J, leaving 7 bases between them. CDR3 length equals 14 residues. From germline, CDR1 is LNHDA and CDR2 SQIVND (reference sequence). Supplemented by reference TRBV19 and TRBJ2-3, the full variable domain reads DGGITQSPKYLFRKEGQNVTLSCEQNLNHDAMYWYRQDPGQGLRLIYYSQIVNDFQKGDIAEGYSVSREKKESFPLTVTSAQKNPTAFYLCASSIRTSTDTQYFGPGTRLTVL.

V is TRBV5-5 and J is TRBJ1-2, with TRBD1 as a possible D gene (6 bases). Per germline, CDR1 SGHKS and CDR2 YYEKEE (reference sequence). This CDR3 spans 17 amino acids. V was trimmed by 0 bases and J by 0 bases, leaving 15 bases between them. The CDR3 protein is CASSLGRRQGPNYGYTF. The CDR3 region has the DNA TGTGCCAGCAGCTTGGGGAGGCGGCAGGGGCCTAACTATGGCTACACCTTC.